This T cell receptor beta chain was identified during a study of OX40 agonist ivuxolimab in advanced cancers. Study-wide results and limits: At doses 0.1 to 3.0 mg/kg, CD4+ and CD8+ clones expanded.

Looked up from germline, CDR1 is MNHEY and CDR2 is SVGAGI. The V gene lost 5 bases and the J gene lost 0 bases, with 11 bases spanning the gap. The CDR3 spans 15 residues. Comment on this clone: The antigen is undetermined.

Produced via immunoSEQ multiplex PCR; TCRdb's table is partial and in-frame only. The top ten clones hold 5.5% to 6% of a sample with tens of thousands of clones, more than 65% of them seen once. The source material was CD4+ or CD8+ T cells sorted from blood, sampled in a trial of the OX40 agonist ivuxolimab. This receptor was identified in an adult with an advanced solid tumor such as melanoma, head and neck, liver or kidney cancer. This chain joins TRBV6-5 and TRBJ1-3; D not certain. CDR3 loop: CASSPIAGSGNTIYF. DNA of the CDR3: TGTGCCAGCAGTCCCATAGCGGGCTCTGGAAACACCATATATTTT.